The clone carrying this TCR beta chain came up many times. This sample is part of a study of patients and donors after allogeneic stem cell transplantation. TCRdb used MiXCR to reprocess the RT-PCR reads, holding one entry per CDR3 protein. This table holds 400,000 to 450,000 distinct CDR3 sequences, more than 15% found once. The CDR3 is 14 residues long. Germline values: CDR1 LGHDT, CDR2 YNNKEL (reference sequence). V dropped 1 base and J dropped 6 bases, with 13 bases sitting between them. J is TRBJ2-7 and V is TRBV3-1, with D maybe TRBD1 (5 bases). Sequencing was done on a sample of blood, either unsorted or a sorted T cell fraction (not recorded which). This clonotype originated in a human donor who was either an allogeneic HSCT recipient or a stem cell or donor lymphocyte infusion donor (not recorded which). It is not recorded whose cells these are; they may come from a transplant donor. CDR3 protein: CASSQVVQGLEQYF. The DNA for the CDR3 is TGTGCCAGCAGCCAAGTAGTCCAGGGTCTCGAGCAGTACTTC.